Presented here are 20 T cell receptor beta chains from one specimen sequenced in a study of blood T cells in healthy people across ages. With a J-beta primer mix and a sample-barcoded 5' primer, a second PCR ran 7 to 11 cycles. TCRdb redid the calling of the 5' RACE reads with MiXCR, one entry per CDR3 protein. The data show fewer than 1,000,000 distinct CDR3 sequences, 46% seen once. The sequenced material came from blood. The receptors derive from a man older than 75 in good health.

V usage is TRBV20-1 and J usage is TRBJ2-1; D is perhaps TRBD2 (6 bases). Germline V gene lookup returns CDR1 DFQATT and CDR2 SNEGSKA (reference sequence). CDR3 size: 12 residues. Between the trimmed V and J ends, which lost 6 bases and 9 bases, there was a span of 15 bases. In DNA, the CDR3 is TGCAGTGCCCGTCCGGGGGACCGTGAGCAGTTCTTC. It translates to CSARPGDREQFF.

This chain uses TRBV29-1 with TRBJ2-5, with D perhaps matching TRBD1 (6 bases). The DNA matches TRBJ2-7 better at its end, which makes the J call doubtful. The germline gives CDR1 SQVTM, CDR2 ANQGSEA. The CDR3 length is 14 residues. CDR3 residues: CSVAVSRGGYEQYF. The CDR3 nucleotides are TGCAGCGTTGCCGTAAGCAGGGGTGGGTACGAGCAGTACTTC.

This clonotype came up once. The chain carries TRBV29-1 and TRBJ2-5; D call uncertain. The J call may be mistaken, given a closer DNA end match to TRBJ2-7. Germline-derived CDR1 and CDR2 are SQVTM and ANQGSEA. The CDR3 spans 11 residues. CDR3 protein: CSGSFQYEQYF. The CDR3 bases are TGCAGCGGAAGCTTTCAGTACGAGCAGTACTTC.

The CDR3 spells CASSLWLDMNTEAFF. CDR3 nucleotide sequence: TGTGCCAGCAGTTTATGGTTGGACATGAACACTGAAGCTTTCTTT. This chain connects TRBV28 to TRBJ1-1; weak D call: TRBD1 (5 bases). V was pared by 0 bases and J by 0 bases, with 8 bases between. This CDR3 has 15 amino acids. The germline V gene has CDR1 MDHEN and CDR2 SYDVKM.

Remarks on this clonotype: Sequence at one end of the junction differs from germline and may be a read error. The CDR3 nucleotides read TGCGCCAGCAGCCAGGGACCCCCCGGAGCGGGAGGGAACAAGGAGCAGTTCTTC. Translating gives CASSQGPPGAGGNKEQFF. V usage is TRBV4-3 and J usage is TRBJ2-1, with TRBD2 matching 10 bases. This CDR3 has 18 amino acids. CDR1 LGHNA and CDR2 YSLEER come from the germline V gene.

Comments on this clonotype: An end of the junction differs from the germline gene, which may be a read error. This chain links TRBV2 with TRBJ2-3; 8 bases align to TRBD2. The CDR3 totals 17 residues. The germline gives CDR1 SNHLY, CDR2 FYNNEI. CDR3 nucleotide sequence: TGTGCCAGCAGTGAAGCACCAGCGGGAGCGGGCACAGCTACGCAGTATTTT. This translates into CASSEAPAGAGTATQYF.

There are a few counts of this clonotype. The chain carries TRBV29-1 and TRBJ2-1, with TRBD1 identical over 12 bases. With 7 bases clipped from V and 7 bases from J, the junction kept 5 bases outside the gene matches. The CDR3 totals 13 residues. CDR1 and CDR2 (germline): SQVTM, ANQGSEA. The CDR3 DNA reads as TGCAGCGCGGGACAGGGGGCCAAGAATGAGCAGTTCTTC. Amino acids: CSAGQGAKNEQFF.

The J gene is TRBJ2-5, the V gene TRBV5-1, with D possibly being TRBD2 (6 bases). CDR1 SGHRS and CDR2 YFSETQ come from the germline V gene. Trimming stripped 5 bases from V and 3 bases from J, with 14 bases between. The CDR3 runs 14 residues. The CDR3: CASRYSGTEETQYF. The CDR3 bases are TGCGCCAGCAGGTATAGCGGTACTGAAGAGACCCAGTACTTC.

Comments on this clonotype: A read error may produce the germline difference seen at one junction end. The chain links TRBV4-3 to TRBJ2-7, with 8 positions matching TRBD1. This CDR3 contains 15 residues. Germline V gives CDR1 LGHNA, CDR2 YSLEER. The CDR3 nucleotides are TGCGCCGGCAGCCGAGGCCAGGGGGCCACCTACGAGCAGTACTTC. It encodes CAGSRGQGATYEQYF.

The V and J genes are TRBV4-3 and TRBJ2-1; 7 bases line up with TRBD2. J lost 9 bases, V lost 4 bases, and 9 bases had no gene match. CDR1 and CDR2 from the germline V gene are LGHNA and YSLEER. This CDR3 is built from 14 residues. CDR3 DNA: TGCGCCAGCAGCCCTAATCTAGGGGAGGGTGAGCAGTTCTTC. Protein product: CASSPNLGEGEQFF.

The chain links TRBV20-1 to TRBJ2-5, with 12 bases identical to TRBD2. This CDR3 spans 14 amino acids. Germline V gene lookup returns CDR1 DFQATT and CDR2 SNEGSKA (reference sequence). The V segment lost 4 bases and the J segment 2 bases; nucleotides outside the gene matches: 2. DNA of the CDR3: TGCAGTGCTACCGGGACTAGCGGGCAAGAGACCCAGTACTTC. The encoded protein is CSATGTSGQETQYF.

This clonotype was counted ten times or more. The chain has TRBV2 and TRBJ1-2; 7 nucleotides line up with TRBD1. Looked up from germline, CDR1 is SNHLY and CDR2 is FYNNEI. The J segment lost 7 bases and the V segment lost 3 bases, leaving 5 bases of the junction unmatched. This CDR3 spans 13 amino acids. The CDR3 loop is CASSEDRTFGYTF. The CDR3 region has the DNA TGTGCCAGCAGTGAGGACAGGACCTTTGGCTACACCTTC.

This clonotype was recorded a few times. V gene TRBV5-1 combines with J gene TRBJ2-3; TRBD2 might be the D (6 bases). This CDR3 spans 16 amino acids. The V gene's germline CDR1 is SGHRS and CDR2 YFSETQ. V shed 5 bases and J shed 4 bases, with 20 bases lying between them. The CDR3 DNA sequence: TGCGCCAGCAGAAGAGGGACGGCCAGGGAGGCAGATACGCAGTATTTT. It encodes CASRRGTAREADTQYF.

This rearrangement joins TRBV28 to TRBJ1-1; D unclear. From germline, CDR1 is MDHEN and CDR2 SYDVKM. The CDR3 extends over 14 amino acids. The V and J ends lost 6 bases and 2 bases respectively, with 13 bases between them. DNA for the CDR3: TGTGCCAGCAGGCCCCCTGGGAGCAACACTGAAGCTTTCTTT. Encoded protein: CASRPPGSNTEAFF.

This clonotype appeared many times. The chain links TRBV5-1 to TRBJ2-1; 7 positions agree with TRBD2. V dropped 4 bases and J dropped 9; count of bases not matched to a gene: 13. Germline CDR1 is SGHRS and CDR2 is YFSETQ. The CDR3 extends over 15 amino acids. The CDR3: CASSPVGEGLPEQFF. The CDR3 bases are TGCGCCAGCAGCCCCGTGGGGGAGGGCCTTCCTGAGCAGTTCTTC. Variable domain in full (rest from reference TRBV5-1 and TRBJ2-1): KAGVTQTPRYLIKTRGQQVTLSCSPISGHRSVSWYQQTPGQGLQFLFEYFSETQRNKGNFPGRFSGRQFSNSRSEMNVSTLELGDSALYLCASSPVGEGLPEQFFGPGTRLTVL.

This clonotype was seen only a few times. The chain is built from TRBV24-1 and TRBJ2-1, with TRBD2 matching over 10 bases. The germline V gene has CDR1 KGHDR and CDR2 SFDVKD. The trim removed 4 bases at V and 5 bases at J, leaving 13 bases unmatched. The CDR3 spans 18 residues. The CDR3 region is CATSDPAWSGRDNNEQFF. Written as DNA, the CDR3 is TGTGCCACCAGTGACCCCGCCTGGAGCGGGAGGGATAACAATGAGCAGTTCTTC.

The J gene is TRBJ2-7, the V gene TRBV10-3, with TRBD1 identical over 11 bases. There are 15 residues in the CDR3. Germline assignment: CDR1 ENHRY and CDR2 SYGVKD. V shed 1 base and J 6 bases; nucleotides not matched to a gene: 5. For the CDR3, the DNA is TGTGCCATCAGTGAGTTTGGACAGGGGGCTGTCGAGCAGTACTTC. Translated: CAISEFGQGAVEQYF.

V is TRBV20-1 and J is TRBJ2-7, with D uncertain. From germline, CDR1 is DFQATT and CDR2 SNEGSKA (reference sequence). Between the trimmed V and J ends, which lost 0 bases and 4 bases, there was a span of 19 bases. CDR3 length equals 16 residues. CDR3 DNA sequence: TGCAGTGCTAGAGATGGTAAAAAGGCCAATCAGTACGAGCAGTACTTC. Its translation: CSARDGKKANQYEQYF.

The chain carries TRBV11-2 and TRBJ1-2; unclear D gene. Per the germline V gene, CDR1 is SGHAT and CDR2 is FQNNGV. CDR3 length: 14 residues. The V end lost 5 bases, the J end lost 7 bases, and 17 bases lay between the germline ends. The CDR3, as DNA: TGTGCCAGCAGCCCCGAACGTGGGTTAGGTGGCTACACCTTC. Residues: CASSPERGLGGYTF. Together with reference TRBV11-2 and TRBJ1-2, the CDR3 gives the full variable domain: EAGVAQSPRYKIIEKRQSVAFWCNPISGHATLYWYQQILGQGPKLLIQFQNNGVVDDSQLPKDRFSAERLKGVDSTLKIQPAKLEDSAVYLCASSPERGLGGYTFGSGTRLTVV.

V is TRBV30 and J is TRBJ2-3; perhaps D is TRBD1 or TRBD2 (5 bases each). The CDR3 consists of 16 residues. Deletions cut 3 bases from V and 3 bases from J, with 19 bases between. Germline lookup yields CDR1 GTSNPN and CDR2 SVGIG (reference sequence). CDR3 protein: CAWRDGGHTTTDTQYF. The CDR3, as DNA: TGTGCCTGGAGGGATGGAGGACATACAACAACAGATACGCAGTATTTT.